These 9 T cell receptor beta chains were sequenced from one sample in a study of vaccination effects on CD4 cells after COVID-19. No antigen is known for these receptors. Here immunoSEQ multiplex PCR was the method, and the copy in TCRdb shows in-frame clones only, minus some. The table includes some 68,000 clones, 80% detected once. Using viral peptide pools, the ViraFEST assay grew out antigen-specific CD4+ T cells prior to sequencing. Having been cultured for about ten days, the cells underwent CD4+ T cell isolation. All vaccine recipients tested negative for nucleocapsid antibodies and had never contracted SARS-CoV-2 infection. The sample consisted of CD4+ T cells from PBMCs cultured with SARS-CoV-2 spike peptides, taken before COVID-19 vaccination. Receptors were obtained from a human donor who received a COVID-19 vaccine.

CDR3 region: CASRGEYQPQHF. The CDR3 DNA follows: TGTGCCAGCAGGGGGGAATATCAGCCCCAGCATTTT. This sequence joins TRBV2 and TRBJ1-5; D is possibly TRBD1 (5 bases). The CDR3 has 12 amino acids. The germline V gene encodes CDR1 SNHLY and CDR2 FYNNEI. Trimming took off 6 bases at V and 5 bases at J, with 8 bases between the two ends. Using reference TRBV2 and TRBJ1-5 for the parts outside the CDR3, the full variable domain is EPEVTQTPSHQVTQMGQEVILRCVPISNHLYFYWYRQILGQKVEFLVSFYNNEISEKSEIFDDQFSVERPDGSNFTLKIRSTKLEDSAMYFCASRGEYQPQHFGDGTRLSIL.

J is TRBJ1-1 and V is TRBV6-5; no reliable D call. CDR1 is MNHEY and CDR2 is SVGAGI in the germline V gene. The V end lost 4 bases, the J end lost 4 bases, and 19 bases lay between the germline ends. The CDR3 extends over 16 amino acids. The CDR3 is CASSLVALGFGTEAFF. As DNA, the CDR3 is TGTGCCAGCAGTTTAGTAGCTTTGGGGTTTGGCACTGAAGCTTTCTTT.

V usage is TRBV7-2 and J usage is TRBJ2-3, with D possibly matching TRBD2 (5 bases). The CDR3 has 15 amino acids. Germline CDR1 SGHTA, CDR2 FQGNSA. V was trimmed by 2 bases and J by 5 bases, leaving 14 bases between them. The CDR3 coding sequence is TGTGCCAGCAGCTTATTTAGTGGAAGCGGAGATACGCAGTATTTT. The encoded protein is CASSLFSGSGDTQYF. The full variable domain, with the rest looked up from reference TRBV7-2 and TRBJ2-3, is GAGVSQSPSNKVTEKGKDVELRCDPISGHTALYWYRQSLGQGLEFLIYFQGNSAPDKSGLPSDRFSAERTGGSVSTLTIQRTQQEDSAVYLCASSLFSGSGDTQYFGPGTRLTVL.

The CDR3 sequence is CASSKDRGTDTQYF. CDR3 DNA sequence: TGTGCCAGCAGTAAAGACAGGGGCACAGATACGCAGTATTTT. The chain couples TRBV2 to TRBJ2-3; TRBD1 agrees at 7 bases. This CDR3 spans 14 amino acids. CDR1 and CDR2 (germline): SNHLY, FYNNEI. V lost 5 bases, J lost 1 base, and 3 bases stayed unmatched. Using reference TRBV2 and TRBJ2-3 for the parts outside the CDR3, the full variable domain is EPEVTQTPSHQVTQMGQEVILRCVPISNHLYFYWYRQILGQKVEFLVSFYNNEISEKSEIFDDQFSVERPDGSNFTLKIRSTKLEDSAMYFCASSKDRGTDTQYFGPGTRLTVL.

The rearrangement links TRBV24-1 to TRBJ2-3; 7 bases are a match to TRBD1. The CDR3 contains 14 residues. The V gene end was trimmed by 9 bases and the J gene end by 6 bases; junction bases not matched to a gene: 11. The V gene's germline CDR1 is KGHDR and CDR2 SFDVKD. CDR3: CATGTVNFADTQYF. The CDR3 DNA reads as TGTGCCACCGGGACAGTTAACTTCGCGGATACGCAGTATTTT.

This sequence joins TRBV10-3 and TRBJ2-3; no clear D gene. The germline gives CDR1 ENHRY, CDR2 SYGVKD. V was pared by 11 bases and J by 0 bases, with 9 bases between. This CDR3 is built from 12 residues. CDR3 region: CACGSSTDTQYF. DNA for the CDR3: TGTGCCTGTGGCTCTAGCACAGATACGCAGTATTTT.

This clone came up a few times. V and J are TRBV7-2 and TRBJ1-5, with a possible D match to TRBD1 (5 bases). The CDR3 is made up of 15 amino acids. Germline CDR1 is SGHTA and CDR2 is FQGNSA. The V and J ends lost 2 bases and 4 bases respectively, with 12 bases between them. The CDR3: CASSLSGFGNQPQHF. CDR3 nucleotide sequence: TGTGCCAGCAGCTTATCAGGGTTTGGGAATCAGCCCCAGCATTTT.

J is TRBJ1-2 and V is TRBV5-6; unclear D gene. The CDR3 sequence is 11 residues long. The germline V and J ends were trimmed by 5 bases and 9 bases, with 11 bases remaining between them. Per the germline V gene, CDR1 is SGHDT and CDR2 is YYEEEE. CDR3 in DNA: TGTGCCAGCAGTCTTGCATTGAGCTACACCTTC. Its translation is CASSLALSYTF.

V usage is TRBV30 and J usage is TRBJ1-2, with 10 bases fitting TRBD1. Germline assignment: CDR1 GTSNPN and CDR2 SVGIG (reference sequence). V was pared by 1 base and J by 2 bases, with 4 bases of the junction left unmatched. CDR3 size: 15 residues. Here the CDR3 reads CAWSAPTGGNYGYTF. The DNA of the CDR3 is TGTGCCTGGAGTGCCCCGACAGGGGGCAACTATGGCTACACCTTC. Together with reference TRBV30 and TRBJ1-2, the CDR3 gives the full variable domain: SQTIHQWPATLVQPVGSPLSLECTVEGTSNPNLYWYRQAAGRGLQLLFYSVGIGQISSEVPQNLSASRPQDRQFILSSKKLLLSDSGFYLCAWSAPTGGNYGYTFGSGTRLTVV.